This T cell receptor (beta chain) was sequenced during a study of T cell repertoires in ileal Crohn's disease (dated by TCRdb to about 2019). Background on the whole study: The median duration of disease was approximately 8.3 years, and at the time of surgery roughly 36% of patients were active smokers. Every patient underwent surgery because of a complication, which was stricturing disease in about 61% of cases and penetrating disease in approximately 39%. About half of the patients received postoperative therapy: eleven to twelve received thiopurines and 18 received anti-TNF agents. The M6 samples were biopsies of the neoterminal ileum collected during postoperative colonoscopy. TCR repertoire analysis was done in a few dozen Crohn's disease patients from a prospective multicentre cohort. The study was conducted in parallel with a multicentre cohort that was designed to identify predictors of early endoscopic recurrence following ileocolonic resection. A Rutgeerts score higher than i0 was the definition used for endoscopic postoperative recurrence. A total of around 150 mucosal samples from about 57 patients were sequenced, collected from several sites on the surgical specimen as well as at postoperative endoscopy. Overall study outcomes, separate from this receptor: A significantly higher proportion of clonal expansions was observed in active smokers at surgery than in non-smokers (approximately 28% vs 17%, p=0.02). Within the first year after surgery, the timing of postoperative endoscopy varied, and the median delay was around seven months. Endoscopic recurrence was linked to a higher percentage of high-frequency clones at surgery, and recurrence occurred in every patient whose clonality exceeded 26.8% (18/57). Compared with CD4 T cells, sorted CD8 T cells held more high-frequency clones, which suggests that the mucosal expansions were mostly CD8. Only a subgroup of patients, of unstated size, had their mucosal CD4 and CD8 T cells sorted and sequenced.

CDR1 MNHEY and CDR2 SMNVEV are derived from the germline V gene (reference sequence). Measured from the cysteine to the phenylalanine, the CDR3 is 15 residues long. CDR3 DNA is the only sequence kept; it has 45 bases, read in frame from the first base. The junction carries 10 bases between V and J, which are trimmed by 5 bases and 0 bases respectively. Of note for this clone: This clone's antigen is unknown. The input lacks base qualities; no much larger clone sits a single base away.

The time point label corresponds to: neoterminal ileum biopsy at postoperative endoscopy, about 6 months after surgery. Eligible patients were adults with ileal or ileocolonic Crohn's disease who had an indication for ileocolonic resection. Whole ileal mucosal biopsies were kept frozen at -80 degrees C prior to DNA extraction. Genomic DNA was isolated from frozen whole biopsies using a TRizol-based method, and the DNA was quantified with a NanoDrop 2000 spectrophotometer. Roughly 0.55 micrograms of biopsy DNA per sample were submitted for commercial TCRB immunosequencing. Adaptive Biotechnology amplified the CDR3 regions from genomic DNA with a two-step multiplex PCR designed to control amplification bias. The first PCR used primers for every V and J gene segment; the second PCR added barcodes and Illumina adapters. CDR3 libraries were sequenced using an Illumina instrument. Per the source publication's procedure: Analysis combined the vendor-provided pipelines with custom analysis of raw data in R/Bioconductor under R version 3.3.0. Clonality, ranging from 0 to 1, was calculated as the inverse of the normalised Shannon entropy of all productive clones. High-frequency clones were defined as the share of the repertoire occupied by the top 100 clones, with only clones passing a 95% confidence test being retained. Repertoire diversity was measured with the Simpson index, and overlap between samples was measured with the Morisita-Horn index. TCRdb obtained this table from immuneACCESS and retained in-frame rearrangements with V and J assigned. These tables miss some clones; where compared with another copy, unresolved V genes account for less than half of the shortfall, and the remainder is unexplained. The V and J calls and the clone size are those of that table, but D and trimming were determined from the DNA. This sample gives 11,000 or so clones in total; 80% to 90% of them show up just once. The leading ten clones occupy approximately 16% of the sample.

The chain employs TRBV27 and TRBJ1-4; the D gene is perhaps TRBD1, from 5 matching bases. Sample: ileal tissue. This TCR was sampled from an adult with Crohn's disease. In nucleotides, the sequence is TGTGCCAGCAGTACCACGGGGGCAACTAATGAAAAACTGTTTTTT. Its coded protein is CASSTTGATNEKLFF.